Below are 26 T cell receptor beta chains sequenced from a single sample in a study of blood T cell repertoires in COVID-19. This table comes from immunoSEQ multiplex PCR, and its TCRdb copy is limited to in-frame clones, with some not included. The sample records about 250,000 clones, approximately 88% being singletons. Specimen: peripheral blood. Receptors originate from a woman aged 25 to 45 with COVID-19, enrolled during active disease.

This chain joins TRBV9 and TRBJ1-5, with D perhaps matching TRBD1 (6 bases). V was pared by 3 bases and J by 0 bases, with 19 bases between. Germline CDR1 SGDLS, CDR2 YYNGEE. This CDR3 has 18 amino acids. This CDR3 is CASSASRDIHYSNQPQHF. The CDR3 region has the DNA TGTGCCAGCAGCGCCTCCCGGGACATACACTATAGCAATCAGCCCCAGCATTTT.

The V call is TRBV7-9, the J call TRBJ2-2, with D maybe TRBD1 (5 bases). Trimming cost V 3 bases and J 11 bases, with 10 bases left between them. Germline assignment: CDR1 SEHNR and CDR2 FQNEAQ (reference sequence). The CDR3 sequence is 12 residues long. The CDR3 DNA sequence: TGTGCCAGCAGCTTTCAAGGGGTAGAGCTGTTTTTT. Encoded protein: CASSFQGVELFF.

CDR3 region: CASSPPATGGLDTQYF. The CDR3 DNA follows: TGTGCCAGCTCACCACCCGCGACAGGGGGCTTGGATACGCAGTATTTT. The rearrangement uses TRBV18 and TRBJ2-3; 10 nucleotides line up with TRBD1. This CDR3 contains 16 residues. CDR1 and CDR2 from the germline V gene are KGHSH and LQKENI. Unmatched junction bases numbered 6, after V lost 0 bases and J lost 6 bases.

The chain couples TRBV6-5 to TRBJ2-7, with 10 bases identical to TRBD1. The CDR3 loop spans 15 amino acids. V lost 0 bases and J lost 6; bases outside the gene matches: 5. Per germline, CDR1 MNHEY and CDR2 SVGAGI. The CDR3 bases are TGTGCCAGCAGTTACTCCGGGACAGGGGTCTTCGAGCAGTACTTC. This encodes CASSYSGTGVFEQYF.

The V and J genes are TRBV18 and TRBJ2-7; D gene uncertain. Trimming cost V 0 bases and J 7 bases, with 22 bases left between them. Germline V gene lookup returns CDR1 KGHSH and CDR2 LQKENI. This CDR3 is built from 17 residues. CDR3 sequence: CASSPPNSPTRLREQYF. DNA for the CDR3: TGTGCCAGCTCACCACCGAACAGCCCGACCCGTCTACGAGAGCAGTACTTC. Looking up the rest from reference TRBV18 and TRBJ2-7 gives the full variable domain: NAGVMQNPRHLVRRRGQEARLRCSPMKGHSHVYWYRQLPEEGLKFMVYLQKENIIDESGMPKERFSAEFPKEGPSILRIQQVVRGDSAAYFCASSPPNSPTRLREQYFGPGTRLTVT.

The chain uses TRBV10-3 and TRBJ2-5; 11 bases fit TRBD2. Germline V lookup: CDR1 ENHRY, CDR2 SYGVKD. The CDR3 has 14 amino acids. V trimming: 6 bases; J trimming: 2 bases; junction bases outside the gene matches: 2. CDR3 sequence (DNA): TGTGCCATCAGGGTAGCGGGGGGGCAAGAGACCCAGTACTTC. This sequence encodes CAIRVAGGQETQYF.

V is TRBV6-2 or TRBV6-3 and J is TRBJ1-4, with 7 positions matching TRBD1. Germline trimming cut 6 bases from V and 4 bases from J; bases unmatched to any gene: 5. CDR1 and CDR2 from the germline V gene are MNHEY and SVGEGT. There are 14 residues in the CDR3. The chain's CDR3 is CASSQDRYNEKLFF. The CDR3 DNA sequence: TGTGCCAGCAGCCAGGACAGGTATAATGAAAAACTGTTTTTT.

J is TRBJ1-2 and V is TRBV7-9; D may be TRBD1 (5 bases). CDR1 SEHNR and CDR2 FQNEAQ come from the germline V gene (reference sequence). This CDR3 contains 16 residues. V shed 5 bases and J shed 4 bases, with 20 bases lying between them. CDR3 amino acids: CASSRQRGGPGYGYTF. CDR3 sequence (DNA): TGTGCCAGCAGCCGACAAAGGGGAGGTCCCGGCTATGGCTACACCTTC.

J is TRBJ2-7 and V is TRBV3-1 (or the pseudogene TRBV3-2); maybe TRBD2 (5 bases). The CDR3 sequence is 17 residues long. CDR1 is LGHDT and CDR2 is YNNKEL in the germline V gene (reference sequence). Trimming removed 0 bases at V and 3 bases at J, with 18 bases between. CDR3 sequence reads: CASSQEREAAQVYEQYV. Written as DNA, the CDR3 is TGTGCCAGCAGCCAAGAAAGGGAAGCGGCGCAAGTCTACGAGCAGTACGTC.

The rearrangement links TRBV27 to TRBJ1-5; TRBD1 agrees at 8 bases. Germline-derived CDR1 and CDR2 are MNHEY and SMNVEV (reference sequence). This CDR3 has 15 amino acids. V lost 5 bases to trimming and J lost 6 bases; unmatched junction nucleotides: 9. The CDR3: CASSLAPTGGQPQHF. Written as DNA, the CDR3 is TGTGCCAGCAGTCTCGCCCCCACAGGGGGTCAGCCCCAGCATTTT.

The CDR3 DNA sequence: TGTGCCAGCAGTTTAGTTTCTGACAGAGGCTACACCTTC. Its translation: CASSLVSDRGYTF. This chain joins TRBV28 and TRBJ1-2, with D perhaps matching TRBD1 (5 bases). Trimming removed 2 bases from V and 8 bases from J, with 12 bases in between. The germline V gene encodes CDR1 MDHEN and CDR2 SYDVKM. The CDR3 has 13 residues.

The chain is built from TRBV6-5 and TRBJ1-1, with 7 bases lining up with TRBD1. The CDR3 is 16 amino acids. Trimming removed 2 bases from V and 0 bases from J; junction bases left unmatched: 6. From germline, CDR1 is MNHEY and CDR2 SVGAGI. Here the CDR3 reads CASSYRGLGVNTEAFF. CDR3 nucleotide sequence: TGTGCCAGCAGTTACAGGGGGCTAGGAGTGAACACTGAAGCTTTCTTT.

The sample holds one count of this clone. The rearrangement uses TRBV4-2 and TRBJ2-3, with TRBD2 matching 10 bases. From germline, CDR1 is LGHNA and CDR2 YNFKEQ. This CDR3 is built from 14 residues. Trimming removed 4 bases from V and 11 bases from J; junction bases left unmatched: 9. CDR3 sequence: CASSPGTSEFGQYF. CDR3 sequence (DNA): TGTGCCAGCAGCCCCGGGACTAGCGAATTCGGGCAGTATTTT.

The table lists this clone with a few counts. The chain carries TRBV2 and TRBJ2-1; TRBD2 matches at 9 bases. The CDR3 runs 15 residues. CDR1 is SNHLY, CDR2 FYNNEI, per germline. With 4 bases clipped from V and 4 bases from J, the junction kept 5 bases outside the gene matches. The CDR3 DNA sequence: TGTGCCAGCAGTGGGGGTAGCGGGAGATACAATGAGCAGTTCTTC. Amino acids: CASSGGSGRYNEQFF.

The CDR3 DNA reads TGTGCCAGCAGCTGGGGGGAGGCGGCGGGAGCGGCCTACAATGAGCAGTTCTTC. Its protein product is CASSWGEAAGAAYNEQFF. This rearrangement joins TRBV11-3 to TRBJ2-1, with 7 bases matching TRBD2. Germline-derived CDR1 and CDR2 are SGHNT and YENEEA. This CDR3 has 18 amino acids. The V and J ends lost 4 bases and 2 bases, in that order; junction bases with no gene match: 14.

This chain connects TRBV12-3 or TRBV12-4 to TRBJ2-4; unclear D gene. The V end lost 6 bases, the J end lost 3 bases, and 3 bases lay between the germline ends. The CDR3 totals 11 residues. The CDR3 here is CASSLKNIQYF. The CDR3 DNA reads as TGTGCCAGCAGCCTCAAAAACATTCAGTACTTC.

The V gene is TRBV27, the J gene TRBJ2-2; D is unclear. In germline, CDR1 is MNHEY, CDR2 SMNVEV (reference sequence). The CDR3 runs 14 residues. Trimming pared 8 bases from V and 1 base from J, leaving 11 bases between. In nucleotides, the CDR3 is TGTGCCAGCTCGACACGCCTGAACACCGGGGAGCTGTTTTTT. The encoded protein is CASSTRLNTGELFF.

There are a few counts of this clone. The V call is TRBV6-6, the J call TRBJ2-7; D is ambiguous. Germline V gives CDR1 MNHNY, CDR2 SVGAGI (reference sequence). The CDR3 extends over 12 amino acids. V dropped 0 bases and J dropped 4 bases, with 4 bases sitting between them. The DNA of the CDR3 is TGTGCCAGCAGTTACTCGACTTACGAGCAGTACGTC. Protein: CASSYSTYEQYV.

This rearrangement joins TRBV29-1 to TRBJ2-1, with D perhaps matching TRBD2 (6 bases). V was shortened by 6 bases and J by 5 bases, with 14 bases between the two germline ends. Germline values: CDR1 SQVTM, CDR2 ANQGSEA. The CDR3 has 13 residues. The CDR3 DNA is TGCAGCGTGTCCCAGCGGGCAGACAATGAGCAGTTCTTC. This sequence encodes CSVSQRADNEQFF.

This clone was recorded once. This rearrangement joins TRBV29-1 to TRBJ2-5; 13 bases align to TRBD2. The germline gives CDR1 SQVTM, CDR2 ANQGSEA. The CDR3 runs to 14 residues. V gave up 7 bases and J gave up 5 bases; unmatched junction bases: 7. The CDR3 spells CSGGLAGAWETQYF. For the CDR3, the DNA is TGCAGCGGCGGACTAGCGGGAGCCTGGGAGACCCAGTACTTC.

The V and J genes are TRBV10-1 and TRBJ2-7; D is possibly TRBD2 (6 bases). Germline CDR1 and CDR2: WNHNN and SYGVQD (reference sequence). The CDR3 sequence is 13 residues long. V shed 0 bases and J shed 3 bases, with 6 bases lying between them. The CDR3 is CASSESEGYEQYF. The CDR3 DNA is TGCGCCAGCAGTGAGTCGGAGGGCTACGAGCAGTACTTC.

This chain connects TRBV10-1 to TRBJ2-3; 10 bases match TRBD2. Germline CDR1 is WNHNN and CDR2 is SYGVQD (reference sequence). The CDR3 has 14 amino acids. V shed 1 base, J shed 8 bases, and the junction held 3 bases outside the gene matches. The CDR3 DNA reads TGCGCCAGCAGTGAGTGGGAGCGGGGGGGTACGCAGTATTTT. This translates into CASSEWERGGTQYF.

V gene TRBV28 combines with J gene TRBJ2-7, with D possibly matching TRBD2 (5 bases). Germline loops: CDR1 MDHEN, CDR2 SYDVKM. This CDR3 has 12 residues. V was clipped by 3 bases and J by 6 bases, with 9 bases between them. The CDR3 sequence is CASSFQGGEQYV. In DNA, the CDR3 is TGTGCCAGCAGTTTCCAAGGAGGCGAGCAGTACGTC.

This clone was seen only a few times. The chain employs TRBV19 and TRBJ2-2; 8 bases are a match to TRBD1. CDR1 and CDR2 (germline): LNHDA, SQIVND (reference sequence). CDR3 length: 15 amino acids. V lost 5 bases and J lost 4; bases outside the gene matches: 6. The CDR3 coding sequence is TGTGCCAGTAGTCCCCCAGGGGGCATCACCGGGGAGCTGTTTTTT. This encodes CASSPPGGITGELFF.

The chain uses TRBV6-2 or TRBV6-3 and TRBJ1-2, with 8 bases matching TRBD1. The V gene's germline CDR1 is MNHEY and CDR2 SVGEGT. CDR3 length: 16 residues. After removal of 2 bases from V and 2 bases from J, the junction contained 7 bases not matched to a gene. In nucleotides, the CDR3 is TGTGCCAGCAGTTACCGAACAGGGGGTAAAAACTATGGCTACACCTTC. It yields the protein CASSYRTGGKNYGYTF.

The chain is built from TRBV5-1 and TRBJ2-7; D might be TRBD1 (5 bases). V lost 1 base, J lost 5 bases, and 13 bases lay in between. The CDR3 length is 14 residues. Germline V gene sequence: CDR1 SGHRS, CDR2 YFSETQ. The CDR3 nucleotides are TGCGCCAGCAGCTTGTCCAGGGAAGTGGACGAGCAGTACTTC. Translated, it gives CASSLSREVDEQYF.